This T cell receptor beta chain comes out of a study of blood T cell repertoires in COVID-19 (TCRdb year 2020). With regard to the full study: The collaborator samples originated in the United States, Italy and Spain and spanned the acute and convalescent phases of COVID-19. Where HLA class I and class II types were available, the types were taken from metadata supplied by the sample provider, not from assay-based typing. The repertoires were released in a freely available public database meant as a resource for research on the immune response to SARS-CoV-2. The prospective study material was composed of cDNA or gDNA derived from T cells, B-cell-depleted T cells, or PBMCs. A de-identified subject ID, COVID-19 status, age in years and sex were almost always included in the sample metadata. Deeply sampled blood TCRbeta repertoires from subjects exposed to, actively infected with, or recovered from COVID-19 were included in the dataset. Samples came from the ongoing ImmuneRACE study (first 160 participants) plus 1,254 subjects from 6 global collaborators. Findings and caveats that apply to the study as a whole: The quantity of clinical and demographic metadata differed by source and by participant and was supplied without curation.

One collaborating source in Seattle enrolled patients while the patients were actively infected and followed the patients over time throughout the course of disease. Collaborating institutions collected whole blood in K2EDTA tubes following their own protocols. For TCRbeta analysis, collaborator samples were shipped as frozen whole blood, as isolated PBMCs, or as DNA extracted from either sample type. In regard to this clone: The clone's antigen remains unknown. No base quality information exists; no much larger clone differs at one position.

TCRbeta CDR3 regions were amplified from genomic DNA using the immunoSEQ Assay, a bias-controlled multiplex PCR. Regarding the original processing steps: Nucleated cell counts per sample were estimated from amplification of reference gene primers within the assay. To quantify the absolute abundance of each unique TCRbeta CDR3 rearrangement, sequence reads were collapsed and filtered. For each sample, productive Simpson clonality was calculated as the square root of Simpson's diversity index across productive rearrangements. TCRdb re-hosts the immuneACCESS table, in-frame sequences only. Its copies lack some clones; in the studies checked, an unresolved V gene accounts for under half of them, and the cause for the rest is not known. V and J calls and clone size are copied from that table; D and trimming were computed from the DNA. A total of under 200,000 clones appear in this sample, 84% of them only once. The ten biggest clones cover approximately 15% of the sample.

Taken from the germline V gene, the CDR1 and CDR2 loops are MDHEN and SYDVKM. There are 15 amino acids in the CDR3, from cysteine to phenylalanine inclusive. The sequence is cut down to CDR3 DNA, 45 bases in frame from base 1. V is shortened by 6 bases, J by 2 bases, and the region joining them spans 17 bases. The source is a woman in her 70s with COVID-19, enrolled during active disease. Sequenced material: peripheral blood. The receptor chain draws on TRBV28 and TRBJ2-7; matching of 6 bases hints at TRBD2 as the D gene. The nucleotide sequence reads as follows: TGTGCCAGCAGACCCCGACTAGGCATTACCTACGAGCAGTACTTC. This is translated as CASRPRLGITYEQYF.